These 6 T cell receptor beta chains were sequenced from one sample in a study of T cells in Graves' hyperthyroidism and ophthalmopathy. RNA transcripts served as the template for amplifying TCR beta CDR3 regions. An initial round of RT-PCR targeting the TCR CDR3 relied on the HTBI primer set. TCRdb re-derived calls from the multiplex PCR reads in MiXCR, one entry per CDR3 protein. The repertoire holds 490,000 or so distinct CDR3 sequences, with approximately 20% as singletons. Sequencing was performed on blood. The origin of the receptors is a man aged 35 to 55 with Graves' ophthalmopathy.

The CDR3, as DNA: TGTGCCAGCATGAATAATGCGGGAGAAGTTGGGTTCTTC. Its translation is CASMNNAGEVGFF. The chain employs TRBV2 and TRBJ2-1; TRBD2 aligns across 7 bases. The CDR3 runs to 13 residues. Germline CDR1 and CDR2: SNHLY and FYNNEI. The J segment lost 15 bases and the V segment lost 7 bases, leaving 15 bases of the junction unmatched.

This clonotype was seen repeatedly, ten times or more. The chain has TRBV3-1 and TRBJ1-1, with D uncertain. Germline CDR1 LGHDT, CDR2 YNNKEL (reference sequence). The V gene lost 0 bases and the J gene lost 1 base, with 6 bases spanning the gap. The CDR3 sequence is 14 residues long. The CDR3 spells CASSQDRPNTEAFF. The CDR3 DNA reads TGTGCCAGCAGCCAAGACCGGCCGAACACTGAAGCTTTCTTT.

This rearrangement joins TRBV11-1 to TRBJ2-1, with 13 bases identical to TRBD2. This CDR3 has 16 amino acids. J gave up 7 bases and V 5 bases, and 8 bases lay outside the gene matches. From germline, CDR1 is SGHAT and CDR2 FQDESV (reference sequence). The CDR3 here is CASSPGWTSGRNEQFF. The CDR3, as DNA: TGTGCCAGCAGCCCAGGTTGGACTAGCGGGAGAAATGAGCAGTTCTTC.

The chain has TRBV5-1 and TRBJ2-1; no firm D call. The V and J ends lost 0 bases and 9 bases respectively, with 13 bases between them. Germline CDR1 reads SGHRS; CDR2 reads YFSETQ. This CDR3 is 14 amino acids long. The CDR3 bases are TGCGCCAGCAGCTTGGAGGGCGGTCGCGGTGAGCAGTTCTTC. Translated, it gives CASSLEGGRGEQFF.

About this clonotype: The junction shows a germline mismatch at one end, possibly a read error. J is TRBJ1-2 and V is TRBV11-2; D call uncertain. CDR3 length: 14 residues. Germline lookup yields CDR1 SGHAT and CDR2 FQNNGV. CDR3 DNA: TGTGCCGGCAGCTTAGGGTATGGGAACTATGGCTACACCTTC. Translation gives CAGSLGYGNYGYTF. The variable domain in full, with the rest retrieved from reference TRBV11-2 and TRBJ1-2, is EAGVAQSPRYKIIEKRQSVAFWCNPISGHATLYWYQQILGQGPKLLIQFQNNGVVDDSQLPKDRFSAERLKGVDSTLKIQPAKLEDSAVYLCAGSLGYGNYGYTFGSGTRLTVV.

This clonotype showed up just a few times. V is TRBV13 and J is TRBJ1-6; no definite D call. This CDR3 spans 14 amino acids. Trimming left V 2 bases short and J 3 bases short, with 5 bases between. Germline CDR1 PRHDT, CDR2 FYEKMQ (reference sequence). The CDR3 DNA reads TGTGCCAGCAGCTTACGCCGCTATAATTCACCCCTCCACTTT. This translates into CASSLRRYNSPLHF.